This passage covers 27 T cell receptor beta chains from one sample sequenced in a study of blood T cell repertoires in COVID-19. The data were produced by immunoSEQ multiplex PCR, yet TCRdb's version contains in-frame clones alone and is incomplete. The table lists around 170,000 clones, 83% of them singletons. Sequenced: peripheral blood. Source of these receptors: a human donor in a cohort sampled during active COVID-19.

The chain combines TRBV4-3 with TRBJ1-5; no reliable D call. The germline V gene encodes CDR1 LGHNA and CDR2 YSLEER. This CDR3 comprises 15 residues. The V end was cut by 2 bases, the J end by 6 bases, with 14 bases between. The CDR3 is CASSQTFREVQPQHF. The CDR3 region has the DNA TGCGCCAGCAGCCAAACTTTTCGGGAGGTTCAGCCCCAGCATTTT.

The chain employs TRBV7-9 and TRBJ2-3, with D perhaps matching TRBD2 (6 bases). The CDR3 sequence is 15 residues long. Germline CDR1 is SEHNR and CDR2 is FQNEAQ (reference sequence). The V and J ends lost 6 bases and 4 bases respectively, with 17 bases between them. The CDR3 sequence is CASRHGTLPPDTQYF. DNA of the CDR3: TGTGCCAGCAGACACGGGACTCTCCCCCCAGATACGCAGTATTTT. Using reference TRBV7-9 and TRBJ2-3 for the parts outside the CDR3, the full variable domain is DTGVSQNPRHKITKRGQNVTFRCDPISEHNRLYWYRQTLGQGPEFLTYFQNEAQLEKSRLLSDRFSAERPKGSFSTLEIQRTEQGDSAMYLCASRHGTLPPDTQYFGPGTRLTVL.

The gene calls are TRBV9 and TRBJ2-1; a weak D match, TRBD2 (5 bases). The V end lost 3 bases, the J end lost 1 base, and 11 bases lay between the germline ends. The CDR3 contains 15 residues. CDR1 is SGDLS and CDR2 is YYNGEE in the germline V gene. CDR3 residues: CASSAGSDSYNEQFF. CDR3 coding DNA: TGTGCCAGCAGCGCCGGTAGCGATTCCTACAATGAGCAGTTCTTC.

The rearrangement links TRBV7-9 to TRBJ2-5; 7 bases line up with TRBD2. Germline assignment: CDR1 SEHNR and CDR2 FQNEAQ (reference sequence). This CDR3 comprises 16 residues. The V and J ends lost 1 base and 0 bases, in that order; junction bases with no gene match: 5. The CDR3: CASSLEGTTNQETQYF. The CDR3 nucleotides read TGTGCCAGCAGCTTAGAAGGGACTACCAACCAAGAGACCCAGTACTTC.

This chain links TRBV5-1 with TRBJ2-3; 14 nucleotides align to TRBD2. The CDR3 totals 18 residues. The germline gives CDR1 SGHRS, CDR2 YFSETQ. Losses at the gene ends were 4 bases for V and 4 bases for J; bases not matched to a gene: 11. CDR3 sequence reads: CASSASGTSGGGADTQYF. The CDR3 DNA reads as TGCGCCAGCAGCGCATCCGGGACTAGCGGGGGAGGGGCAGATACGCAGTATTTT.

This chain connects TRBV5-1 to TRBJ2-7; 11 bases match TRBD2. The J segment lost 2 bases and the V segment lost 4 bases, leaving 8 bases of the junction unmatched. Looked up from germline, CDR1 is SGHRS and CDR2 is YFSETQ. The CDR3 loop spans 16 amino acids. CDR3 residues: CASSQVKTSGAYEQYF. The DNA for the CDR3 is TGCGCCAGCAGCCAAGTTAAGACTAGCGGGGCCTACGAGCAGTACTTC.

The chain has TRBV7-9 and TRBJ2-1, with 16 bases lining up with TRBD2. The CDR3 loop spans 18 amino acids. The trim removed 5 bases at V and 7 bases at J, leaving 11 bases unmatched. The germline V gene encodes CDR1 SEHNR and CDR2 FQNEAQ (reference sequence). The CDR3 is CASSLGTSGGAWANEQFF. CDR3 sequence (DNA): TGTGCCAGCAGCCTTGGGACTAGCGGGGGGGCCTGGGCGAATGAGCAGTTCTTC.

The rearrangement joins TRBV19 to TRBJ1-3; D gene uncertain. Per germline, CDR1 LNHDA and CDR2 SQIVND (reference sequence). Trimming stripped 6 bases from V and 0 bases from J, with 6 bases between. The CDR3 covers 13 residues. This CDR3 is CASRDTSGNTIYF. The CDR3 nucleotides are TGTGCCAGTAGAGACACCTCTGGAAACACCATATATTTT.

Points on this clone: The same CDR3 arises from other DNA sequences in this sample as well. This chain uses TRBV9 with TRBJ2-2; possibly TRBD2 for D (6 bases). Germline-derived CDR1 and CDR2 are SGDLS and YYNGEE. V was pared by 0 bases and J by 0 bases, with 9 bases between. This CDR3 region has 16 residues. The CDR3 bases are TGTGCCAGCAGCGTAGGGGGACTCGCGAACACCGGGGAGCTGTTTTTT. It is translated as CASSVGGLANTGELFF.

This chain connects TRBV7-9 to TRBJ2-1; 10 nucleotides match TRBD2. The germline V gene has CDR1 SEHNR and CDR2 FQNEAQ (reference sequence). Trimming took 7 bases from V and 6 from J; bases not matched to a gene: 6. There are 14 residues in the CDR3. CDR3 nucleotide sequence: TGTGCCAGCACCGAGGGACTAGCGTTCAATGAGCAGTTCTTC. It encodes CASTEGLAFNEQFF.

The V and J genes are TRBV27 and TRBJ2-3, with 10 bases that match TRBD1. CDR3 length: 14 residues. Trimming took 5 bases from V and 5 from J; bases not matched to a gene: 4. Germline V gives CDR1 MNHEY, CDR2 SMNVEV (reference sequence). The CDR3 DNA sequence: TGTGCCAGCAGTGACAGGGGGCATGGAGATACGCAGTATTTT. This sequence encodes CASSDRGHGDTQYF.

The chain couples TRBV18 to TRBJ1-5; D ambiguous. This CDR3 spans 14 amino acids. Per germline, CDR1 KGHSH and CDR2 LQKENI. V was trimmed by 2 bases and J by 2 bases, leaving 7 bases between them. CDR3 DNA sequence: TGTGCCAGCTCACCAACAGACGGCAATCAGCCCCAGCATTTT. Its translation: CASSPTDGNQPQHF. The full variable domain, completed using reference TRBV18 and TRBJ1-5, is NAGVMQNPRHLVRRRGQEARLRCSPMKGHSHVYWYRQLPEEGLKFMVYLQKENIIDESGMPKERFSAEFPKEGPSILRIQQVVRGDSAAYFCASSPTDGNQPQHFGDGTRLSIL.

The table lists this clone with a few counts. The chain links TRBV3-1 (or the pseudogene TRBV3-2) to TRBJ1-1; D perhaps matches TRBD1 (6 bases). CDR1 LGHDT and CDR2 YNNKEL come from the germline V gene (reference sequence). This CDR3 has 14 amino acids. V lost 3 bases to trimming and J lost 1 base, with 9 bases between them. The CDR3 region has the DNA TGTGCCAGCAGCCAGGGACATCGGAACACTGAAGCTTTCTTT. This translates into CASSQGHRNTEAFF.

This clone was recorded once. CDR3 region: CASSPATSGRYF. The CDR3 DNA is TGTGCCAGCTCACCAGCAACTAGCGGGCGGTACTTC. The chain is built from TRBV18 and TRBJ2-5, with 9 bases that match TRBD2. With V trimmed by 2 bases and J by 13 bases, 5 bases remained unmatched. Germline assignment: CDR1 KGHSH and CDR2 LQKENI. The CDR3 loop spans 12 amino acids.

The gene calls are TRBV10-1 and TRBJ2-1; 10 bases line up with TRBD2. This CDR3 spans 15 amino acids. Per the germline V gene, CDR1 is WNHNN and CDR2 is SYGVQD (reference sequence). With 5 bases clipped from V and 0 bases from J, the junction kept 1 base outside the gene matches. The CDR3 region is CASSPSGSSYNEQFF. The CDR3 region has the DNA TGCGCCAGCAGTCCTAGCGGGAGCTCCTACAATGAGCAGTTCTTC.

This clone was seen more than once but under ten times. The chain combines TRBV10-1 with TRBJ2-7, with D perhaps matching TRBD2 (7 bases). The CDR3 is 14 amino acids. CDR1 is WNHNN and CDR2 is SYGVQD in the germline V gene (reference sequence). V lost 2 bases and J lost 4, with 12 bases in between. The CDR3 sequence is CASSEAGARYEQYF. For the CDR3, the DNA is TGCGCCAGCAGTGAGGCGGGGGCGCGGTACGAGCAGTACTTC.

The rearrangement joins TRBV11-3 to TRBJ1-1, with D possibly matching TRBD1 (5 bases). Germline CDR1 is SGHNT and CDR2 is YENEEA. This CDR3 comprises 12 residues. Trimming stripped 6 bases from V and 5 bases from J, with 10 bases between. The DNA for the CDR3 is TGTGCCAGCAGGGCGGGGGGGACTGAAGCTTTCTTT. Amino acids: CASRAGGTEAFF.

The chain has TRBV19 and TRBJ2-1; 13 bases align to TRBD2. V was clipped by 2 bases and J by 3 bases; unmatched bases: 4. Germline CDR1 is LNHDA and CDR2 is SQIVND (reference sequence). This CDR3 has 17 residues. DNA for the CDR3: TGTGCCAGTAGTATACTGACTAGCGGGAGGATCTACAATGAGCAGTTCTTC. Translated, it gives CASSILTSGRIYNEQFF.

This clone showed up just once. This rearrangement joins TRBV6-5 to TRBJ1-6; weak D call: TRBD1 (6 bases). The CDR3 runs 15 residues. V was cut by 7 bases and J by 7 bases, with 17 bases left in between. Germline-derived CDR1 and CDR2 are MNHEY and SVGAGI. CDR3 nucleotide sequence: TGTGCCAGCAAGCAACAGGGCCCAGGGAATTCACCCCTCCACTTT. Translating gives CASKQQGPGNSPLHF.

CDR3 sequence: CASSFGTNNSPLHF. As DNA, the CDR3 is TGTGCCAGCAGCTTTGGGACAAATAATTCACCCCTCCACTTT. This rearrangement joins TRBV7-9 to TRBJ1-6; the D gene is possibly TRBD1 (6 bases). Germline V gene data show CDR1 as SEHNR and CDR2 as FQNEAQ (reference sequence). Trimming shortened V by 3 bases and J by 5 bases, and 8 bases separated the two germline ends. There are 14 residues in the CDR3.

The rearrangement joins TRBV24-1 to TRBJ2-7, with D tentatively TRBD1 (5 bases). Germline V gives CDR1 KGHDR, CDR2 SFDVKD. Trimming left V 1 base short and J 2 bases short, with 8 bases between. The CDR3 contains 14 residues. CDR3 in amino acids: CATSDFGAPYEQYF. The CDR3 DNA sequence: TGTGCCACCAGTGATTTTGGGGCCCCCTACGAGCAGTACTTC.

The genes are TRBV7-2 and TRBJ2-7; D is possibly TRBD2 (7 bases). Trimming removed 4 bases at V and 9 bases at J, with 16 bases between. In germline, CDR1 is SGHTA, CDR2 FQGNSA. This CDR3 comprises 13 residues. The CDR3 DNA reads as TGTGCCAGCAGCTCCCTAGGGGGGGCACCGCAGTACTTC. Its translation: CASSSLGGAPQYF.

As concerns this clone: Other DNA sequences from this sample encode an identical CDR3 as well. The CDR3 reads CAISEQGSNQPQHF. The CDR3 bases are TGTGCCATCAGTGAGCAGGGTAGCAATCAGCCCCAGCATTTT. This chain connects TRBV10-3 to TRBJ1-5; a weak D match, TRBD1 (5 bases). Between the trimmed V and J ends, which lost 2 bases and 0 bases, there was a span of 5 bases. The CDR3 consists of 14 residues. CDR1 and CDR2 from the germline V gene are ENHRY and SYGVKD.

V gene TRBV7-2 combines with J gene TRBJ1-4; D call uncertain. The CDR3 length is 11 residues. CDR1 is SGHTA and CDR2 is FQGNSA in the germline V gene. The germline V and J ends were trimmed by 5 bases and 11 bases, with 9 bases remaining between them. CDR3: CASSLEGKLFF. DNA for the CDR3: TGTGCCAGCAGCCTCGAGGGCAAACTGTTTTTT.

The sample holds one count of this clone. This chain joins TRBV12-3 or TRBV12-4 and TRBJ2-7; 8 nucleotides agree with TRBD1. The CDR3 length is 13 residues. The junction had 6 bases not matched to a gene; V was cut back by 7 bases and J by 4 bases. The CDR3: CASTDRGNYEQYF. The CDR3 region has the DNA TGTGCCAGCACCGACAGGGGCAATTACGAGCAGTACTTC.

The CDR3 coding sequence is TGTGCCAGCAGCTTGGACAGGACCCATGGCTACACCTTC. It specifies CASSLDRTHGYTF. This sequence joins TRBV27 and TRBJ1-2; 7 nucleotides agree with TRBD1. The germline gives CDR1 MNHEY, CDR2 SMNVEV (reference sequence). This CDR3 spans 13 amino acids. The V and J ends lost 6 bases and 6 bases, in that order; junction bases with no gene match: 7.

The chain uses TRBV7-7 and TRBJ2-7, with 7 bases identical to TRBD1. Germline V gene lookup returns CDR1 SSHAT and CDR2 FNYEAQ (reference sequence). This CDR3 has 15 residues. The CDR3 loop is CATGFDRVSPYEQYF. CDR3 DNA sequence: TGTGCTACCGGATTTGACAGGGTTAGCCCCTACGAGCAGTACTTC.